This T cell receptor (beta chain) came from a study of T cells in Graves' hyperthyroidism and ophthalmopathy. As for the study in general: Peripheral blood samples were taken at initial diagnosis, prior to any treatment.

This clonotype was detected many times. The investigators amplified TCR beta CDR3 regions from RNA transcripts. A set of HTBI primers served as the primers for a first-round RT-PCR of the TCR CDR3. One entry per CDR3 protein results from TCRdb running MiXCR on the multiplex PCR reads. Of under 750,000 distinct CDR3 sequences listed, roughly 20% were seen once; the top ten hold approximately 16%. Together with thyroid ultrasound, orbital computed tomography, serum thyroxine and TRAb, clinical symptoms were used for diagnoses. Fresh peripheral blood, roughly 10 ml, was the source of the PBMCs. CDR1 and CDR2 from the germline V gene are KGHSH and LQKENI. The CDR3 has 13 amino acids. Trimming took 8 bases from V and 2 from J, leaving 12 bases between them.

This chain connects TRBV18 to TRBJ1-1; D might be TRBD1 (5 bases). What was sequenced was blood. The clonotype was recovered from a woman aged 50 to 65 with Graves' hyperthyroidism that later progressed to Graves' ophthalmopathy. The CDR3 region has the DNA TGTGCCAGCGCCGCCAGGGACAACACTGAAGCTTTCTTT. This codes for CASAARDNTEAFF.